This T cell receptor (beta chain) originates from a study of vaccination effects on CD4 cells after COVID-19 (dated by TCRdb to the early 2020s). In terms of the full investigation: To identify antigen-specific CD4+ T cell clonotypes by their expansion, the ViraFEST assay first stimulated PBMC with viral peptide pools and then applied TCR sequencing. Two doses of either the BNT162b2 or the mRNA-1273 mRNA SARS-CoV-2 vaccine were administered to participants. Around 2 million PBMC per well were cultured in IMDM with roughly 5% human AB serum, 10 IU/ml IL-2 and gentamicin, plus 10 ug/ml peptides. SARS-CoV-2 spike-specific CD4+ TCR repertoires from before and after mRNA vaccination were compared in COVID-19 convalescent patients and in infection-naive vaccine recipients. A total of ten to eleven COVID-19 convalescent patients and a handful of SARS-CoV-2-naive healthy vaccine recipients were included in the full study. Cultures from other donors in the study were sequenced using the Oncomine TCR Beta short-read assay on an Illumina iSeq 100.

V is reduced by 7 bases and J by 1 base, leaving a spacing of 10 bases between them. Reading the germline V gene gives CDR1 WSHSY and CDR2 SAAADI. There are 13 amino acids in the CDR3, from cysteine to phenylalanine inclusive. Just the 39-base CDR3 DNA is kept, in frame starting at base 1. The method was the immunoSEQ multiplex PCR assay. DNA from the cultured, isolated CD4+ T cells was subjected to TCR beta CDR3 sequencing. The authors' pipeline ran thus. Non-productive TCR sequences were removed and reads were trimmed to the CDR3 region, keeping CDR3s of at least 7 amino acids. The MANAFEST web app was used to identify antigen-specific clonotypes by comparing expansion in peptide wells with expansion in reference cultures. Positive clones required FDR<0.05 expansion versus reference and all other wells, odds ratio above 5, and frequency above 0.1% in two replicate wells. A clonotype was called cross-reactive if it was significantly expanded both in SARS-CoV-2 spike wells and in at least one common cold coronavirus spike condition. Levenshtein distance calculated with the stringdist R package was used to assess CDR3 similarity, and unrooted trees were constructed with ape in R 3.6.1. The source is immuneACCESS, and TCRdb retained only in-frame sequences with V and J called. Part of the clones is not carried over; for the studies checked, unresolved V genes explain less than half of this, and the remainder is unexplained. That table gives V, J and clone size, and the DNA gave D and trimming. The sample table lists around 35,000 clones, approximately 67% of them with a count of one. The top ten clones comprise 4% to 4.5% of the sample.

Only one count was recorded for this clone. No antigen is known for it. No base-level quality is on record; no much larger clone is a single base apart. After around 11 days of culture, CD4+ T cells were isolated with the EasySep CD4+ T cell isolation kit. The absence of prior SARS-CoV-2 infection in healthy vaccine recipients was confirmed by negative nucleocapsid antibodies before and after vaccination. Half of the culture medium was replaced with fresh IL-2-containing medium on days 3 and 7. Unless noted otherwise, every peptide stimulation condition was grown in triplicate wells. PBMC were separated from whole blood using Ficoll-Paque Plus gradient centrifugation and were then either cryopreserved at -140C or used fresh. The QIAamp micro DNA kit was used to extract genomic DNA from the cultured CD4+ T cells. Study-level results and caveats: Marked clonal contraction was observed in both infection-induced and vaccine-induced clones at late post-vaccination timepoints, consistent with waning T cell responses. In healthy vaccine recipients, vaccine-induced clones were almost all SARS-CoV-2 mono-reactive, with only 1 of 255 being cross-reactive with common cold coronaviruses. Only a small number of convalescent patients were included, and no early post-infection timepoints were available, which limited the study.

The material was CD4+ T cells from PBMCs cultured without peptide, obtained before COVID-19 vaccination. This clonotype was obtained from a human donor who received a COVID-19 vaccine. Here the chain combines TRBV10-2 and TRBJ2-5; no D segment can be confidently identified. The DNA sequence is given as TGCGCCAGCACCCGGTCAGGCCAAGAGACCCAGTACTTC. This codes for CASTRSGQETQYF.